The rows below give T cell receptor beta chains drawn from one sample of a study of radiotherapy plus CTLA-4 blockade in lung cancer. Measured with immunoSEQ multiplex PCR; TCRdb has only the in-frame clones, and not every one. The sample includes about 86,000 clones, 80% to 85% of them seen just once. This material consisted of peripheral blood, taken from a patient treated with radiotherapy plus ipilimumab. These receptors originate from a human donor with non-small cell lung cancer who had stable disease on radiotherapy plus ipilimumab. Both conserved end residues are part of each CDR3. Each record gives: V gene, clone size, D gene, J gene, CDR3 DNA, CDR3 protein. D genes are given only for firm matches. A clone size is listed for some rows: how often the clone was seen (once, few, many), or a class if it is expanded.

TRBV28	-	TRBD1	TRBJ2-3	TGTGCCAGCAGCTCGGGACAGGTCACAGATACGCAGTATTTT	CASSSGQVTDTQYF
TRBV15	once	-	TRBJ1-5	TGTGCCACCAGCAGATTTCGGGCAAGCAATCAGCCCCAGCATTTT	CATSRFRASNQPQHF
TRBV5-6	-	-	TRBJ1-5	TGTGCCAGCAGCCGGGGCACCAGTCAGCCCCAGCATTTT	CASSRGTSQPQHF
TRBV7-9	-	TRBD2	TRBJ2-3	TGTGCCAGCAGCTCCCAACGGCTAGCGGGGGCCATCACAGATACGCAGTATTTT	CASSSQRLAGAITDTQYF
TRBV7-8	-	TRBD2	TRBJ2-1	TGTGCCAGCACTAGAGCGGGGGGAACCGTCAATGAGCAGTTCTTC	CASTRAGGTVNEQFF
TRBV28	few	-	TRBJ1-3	TGTGCCAGCAGTTTGCAGCGCTCTGGAAACACCATATATTTT	CASSLQRSGNTIYF
TRBV18	-	-	TRBJ1-4	TGTGCCAGCACATACATGAGGGATGAAAAACTGTTTTTT	CASTYMRDEKLFF
TRBV6-4	-	-	TRBJ2-1	TGTGCCAGCGTGCGGGCCCAATCCTACAATGAGCAGTTCTTC	CASVRAQSYNEQFF
TRBV2	once	TRBD1	TRBJ2-7	TGTGCCAGCGGTTACAGGGGGTCCTCCTACGAGCAGTACTTC	CASGYRGSSYEQYF
TRBV19	few	TRBD1	TRBJ1-3	TGTGCCTCTCGGGACAGGTCCCCTTCTGAATCTGGAAACACCATATATTTT	CASRDRSPSESGNTIYF
TRBV5-1	-	TRBD2	TRBJ2-1	TGCGCCAGCACTCCCCTAGCGGGGGCCGGGAATGAGCAGTTCTTC	CASTPLAGAGNEQFF
TRBV28	-	TRBD2	TRBJ2-7	TGTGCCAGCAGTCAAGGAGGCGGGGGGGCTAAAGAGCAGTACTTC	CASSQGGGGAKEQYF
TRBV6-5	-	-	TRBJ1-2	TGTGCCAGCAGTTACAACAGGGTTGGCTACACCTTC	CASSYNRVGYTF
TRBV7-3	-	TRBD2	TRBJ2-1	TGTGCCAGCAGCTACCAGCGGGGGGGCGGTATTGAGCAGTTCTTC	CASSYQRGGGIEQFF
TRBV6-1	-	-	TRBJ1-3	TGTGCCAGCAGTGAAGCGGGAAGGGGGGGAAACACCATATATTTT	CASSEAGRGGNTIYF
TRBV7-2	-	-	TRBJ2-1	TGTGCCAGCAGCTTGAGACGGGTTAATGAGCAGTTCTTC	CASSLRRVNEQFF
TRBV19	-	-	TRBJ2-1	TGTGCCAGTAGTCTATACGGTGAGCAGTTCTTC	CASSLYGEQFF
TRBV5-1	-	TRBD1	TRBJ2-7	TGCGCCAGCACCAAAATGGGGGACAGGGCGTACGAGCAGTACTTC	CASTKMGDRAYEQYF
TRBV18	-	-	TRBJ1-5	TGTGCCAGCTCCCTAGGGGGGGTTCAGCCCCAGCATTTT	CASSLGGVQPQHF
TRBV7-2	-	TRBD1	TRBJ2-2	TGTGCCAGCAGCCGAACAGGGGCCACCGGGGAGCTGTTTTTT	CASSRTGATGELFF
TRBV5-1	-	-	TRBJ2-1	TGCGCCAGCAGCTTGGAAGGGACGACCTACAATGAGCAGTTCTTC	CASSLEGTTYNEQFF
TRBV9	once	-	TRBJ2-2	TGTGCCAGCAGCGTAGGGGGGTACGGCGGGGAGCTGTTTTTT	CASSVGGYGGELFF
TRBV7-7	-	-	TRBJ2-7	TGTGCCAGCAGCTCCCTGCCGGGGGAAGGCGAGCAGTACTTC	CASSSLPGEGEQYF
TRBV27	once	-	TRBJ1-2	TGTGCCAGCAGTTACTCAGGGTACGGCTATGGCTACACCTTC	CASSYSGYGYGYTF
TRBV2	-	TRBD1	TRBJ2-1	TGTGCCAGCAGTGGGGACAGGGCCTCCTACAATGAGCAGTTCTTC	CASSGDRASYNEQFF
TRBV9	-	TRBD1	TRBJ2-7	TGTGCCAGCAGCGTAGGGACAGGGGGCTCCTACGAGCAGTACTTC	CASSVGTGGSYEQYF
TRBV6-1	-	-	TRBJ2-7	TGTGCCAGCGGCGGAAGATACGAGCAGTACTTC	CASGGRYEQYF
TRBV29-1	-	TRBD1	TRBJ2-1	TGCAGCGTTGAGGGAACAGGGGTCTACTCCTACAATGAGCAGTTCTTC	CSVEGTGVYSYNEQFF
TRBV6-1	-	TRBD1	TRBJ2-3	TGTGCCAGCAGTGAATTTGGCGGACAGGGGTTCACAGATACGCAGTATTTT	CASSEFGGQGFTDTQYF
TRBV5-1	-	-	TRBJ2-3	TGCGCCAGCAGCCCGTGGCTAGCGAGAACAGATACGCAGTATTTT	CASSPWLARTDTQYF
TRBV28	-	-	TRBJ2-1	TGTGCCAGCAGTTTCCCACCCGGTAGGGCCATCAATGAGCAGTTCTTC	CASSFPPGRAINEQFF
TRBV9	few	-	TRBJ2-7	TGTGCCAGCAGCGTGAGACTAGGAAACGAGCAGTACTTC	CASSVRLGNEQYF